This TCR beta chain was profiled in a study of blood T cell repertoires in COVID-19. This clone was counted once. Assay used: immunoSEQ multiplex PCR; TCRdb lists only in-frame clones, some missing. The sample consists of a few hundred thousand clones, 75% to 90% of them appearing once. Clinical history reported by participants formed the basis on which cohorts were assigned. Germline V CDR1 and CDR2: SGDLS, YYNGEE. J lost 3 bases, V lost 3 bases, and 3 bases had no gene match. This CDR3 comprises 16 residues. The TCR sequence derives from a young woman who had recovered from COVID-19. J is TRBJ2-1 and V is TRBV9; 13 bases align to TRBD2. Material: PBMCs or T cells enriched from blood (not recorded which). The CDR3 reads CASSATSGRIYNEQFF. Written as DNA, the CDR3 is TGTGCCAGCAGCGCGACTAGCGGGAGGATCTACAATGAGCAGTTCTTC.